Here is one T cell receptor (beta chain) with its context. These data belong to a study of blood T cell repertoires in COVID-19. Sequencing used immunoSEQ multiplex PCR; TCRdb keeps in-frame clones, though not all of them. The sample lists 310,000 or so clones, roughly 87% occurring once. V was pared by 3 bases and J by 0 bases, with 10 bases between. The CDR3 runs 15 residues. The germline V gene has CDR1 LNHDA and CDR2 SQIVND (reference sequence). The chain has TRBV19 and TRBJ2-3; the D gene is possibly TRBD1 (6 bases). Input material: PBMCs or T cells enriched from blood (not recorded which). The TCR originated in a woman aged 40 to 50 who had recovered from COVID-19. The CDR3 protein is CASSIEGTSTDTQYF. CDR3 DNA sequence: TGTGCCAGTAGTATTGAGGGGACAAGCACAGATACGCAGTATTTT.